This TCR beta chain appears in the sequencing data of a study of blood T cell repertoires in COVID-19. Study summary: The cDNA or gDNA used as material had been derived from T cells, B-cell-depleted T cells, or PBMCs.

The CDR3 is 19 amino acids. V dropped 5 bases and J dropped 4; count of bases not matched to a gene: 20. From germline, CDR1 is LNHDA and CDR2 SQIVND (reference sequence). In the authors' methods: Estimates of nucleated cell counts were drawn from the amplification of reference gene primers. Assay: immunoSEQ multiplex PCR; the TCRdb copy retains only in-frame clones and omits some. From that table come the V and J calls and clone size; the DNA was used to work out D and trimming. The sample has tens of thousands of clones, about 85% seen once. Those enrolled in Seattle joined during active infection and were followed longitudinally afterward.

The TCR comes from a woman aged 45-65 years with COVID-19, enrolled during active disease. Material for sequencing was peripheral blood. The chain is built from TRBV19 and TRBJ2-3; 8 nucleotides agree with TRBD1. The chain's CDR3 is CASSLSGGDFAALADTQYF. The CDR3 DNA sequence: TGTGCCAGTAGTTTATCAGGGGGCGATTTCGCTGCCCTTGCAGATACGCAGTATTTT.